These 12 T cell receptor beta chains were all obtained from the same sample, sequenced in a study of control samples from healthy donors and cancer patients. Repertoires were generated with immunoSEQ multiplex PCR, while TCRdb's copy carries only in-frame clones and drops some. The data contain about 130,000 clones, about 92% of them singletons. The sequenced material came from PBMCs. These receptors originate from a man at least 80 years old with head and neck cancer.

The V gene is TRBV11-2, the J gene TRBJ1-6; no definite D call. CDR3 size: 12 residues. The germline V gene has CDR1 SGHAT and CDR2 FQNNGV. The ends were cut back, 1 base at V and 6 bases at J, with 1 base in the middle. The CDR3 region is CASSLANSPLHF. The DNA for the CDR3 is TGTGCCAGCAGCTTAGCTAATTCACCCCTCCACTTT.

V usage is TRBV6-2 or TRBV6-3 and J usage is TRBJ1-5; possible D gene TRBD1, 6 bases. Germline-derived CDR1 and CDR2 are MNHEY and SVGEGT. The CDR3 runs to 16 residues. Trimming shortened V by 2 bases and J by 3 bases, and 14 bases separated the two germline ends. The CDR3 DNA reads TGTGCCAGCAGTTACACGGGGGGCCGGTCCAATCAGCCCCAGCATTTT. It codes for CASSYTGGRSNQPQHF.

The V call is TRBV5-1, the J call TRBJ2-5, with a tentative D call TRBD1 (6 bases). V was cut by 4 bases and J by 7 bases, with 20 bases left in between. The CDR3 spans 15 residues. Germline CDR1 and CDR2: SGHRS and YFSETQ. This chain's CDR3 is CASSVGSYRVGTQYF. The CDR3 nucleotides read TGCGCCAGCAGCGTCGGGTCATACAGGGTCGGGACCCAGTACTTC.

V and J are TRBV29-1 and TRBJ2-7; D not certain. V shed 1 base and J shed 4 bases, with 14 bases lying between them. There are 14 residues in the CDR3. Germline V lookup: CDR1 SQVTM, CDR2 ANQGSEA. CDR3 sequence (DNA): TGCAGCGTTGAAGCGGGCGGTGTTGGGTACGAGCAGTACTTC. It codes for CSVEAGGVGYEQYF.

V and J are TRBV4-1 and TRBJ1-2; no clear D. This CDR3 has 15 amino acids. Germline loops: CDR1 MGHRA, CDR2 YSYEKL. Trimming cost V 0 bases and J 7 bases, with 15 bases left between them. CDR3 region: CASSQERRREGGYTF. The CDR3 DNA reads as TGCGCCAGCAGCCAAGAACGTAGGAGGGAGGGTGGCTACACCTTC.

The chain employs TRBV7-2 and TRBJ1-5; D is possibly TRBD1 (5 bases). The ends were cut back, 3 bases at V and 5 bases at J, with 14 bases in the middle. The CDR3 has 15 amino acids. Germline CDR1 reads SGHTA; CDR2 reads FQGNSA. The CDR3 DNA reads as TGTGCCAGCAGCTTGGGGACCGGGAGGCATCAGCCCCAGCATTTT. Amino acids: CASSLGTGRHQPQHF. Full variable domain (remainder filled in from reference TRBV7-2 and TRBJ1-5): GAGVSQSPSNKVTEKGKDVELRCDPISGHTALYWYRQSLGQGLEFLIYFQGNSAPDKSGLPSDRFSAERTGGSVSTLTIQRTQQEDSAVYLCASSLGTGRHQPQHFGDGTRLSIL.

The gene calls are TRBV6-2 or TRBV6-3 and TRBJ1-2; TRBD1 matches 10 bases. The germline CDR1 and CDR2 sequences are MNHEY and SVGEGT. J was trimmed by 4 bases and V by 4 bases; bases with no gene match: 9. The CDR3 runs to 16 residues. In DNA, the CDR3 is TGTGCCAGCAGTTCCCCGGGACAGGGGCCTCTCTATGGCTACACCTTC. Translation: CASSSPGQGPLYGYTF.

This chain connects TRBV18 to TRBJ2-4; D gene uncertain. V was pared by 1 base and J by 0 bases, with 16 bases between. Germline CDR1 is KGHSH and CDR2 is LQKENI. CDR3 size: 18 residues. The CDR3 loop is CASSPLRPDLLAKNIQYF. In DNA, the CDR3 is TGTGCCAGCTCACCACTTCGTCCGGACCTACTAGCCAAAAACATTCAGTACTTC.

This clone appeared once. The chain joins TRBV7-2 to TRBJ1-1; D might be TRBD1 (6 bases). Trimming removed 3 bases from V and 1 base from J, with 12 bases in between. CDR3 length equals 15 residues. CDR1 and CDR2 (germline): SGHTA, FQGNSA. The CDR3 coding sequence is TGTGCCAGCAGCTTTTCTACGACAGGGAACACTGAAGCTTTCTTT. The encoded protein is CASSFSTTGNTEAFF. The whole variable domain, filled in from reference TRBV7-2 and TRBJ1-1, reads GAGVSQSPSNKVTEKGKDVELRCDPISGHTALYWYRQSLGQGLEFLIYFQGNSAPDKSGLPSDRFSAERTGGSVSTLTIQRTQQEDSAVYLCASSFSTTGNTEAFFGQGTRLTVV.

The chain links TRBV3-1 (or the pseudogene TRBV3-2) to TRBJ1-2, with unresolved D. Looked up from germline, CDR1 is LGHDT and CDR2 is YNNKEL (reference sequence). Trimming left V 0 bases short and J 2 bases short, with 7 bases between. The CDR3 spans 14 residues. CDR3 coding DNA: TGTGCCAGCAGCCAAGAACTCTTCAACTATGGCTACACCTTC. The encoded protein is CASSQELFNYGYTF.

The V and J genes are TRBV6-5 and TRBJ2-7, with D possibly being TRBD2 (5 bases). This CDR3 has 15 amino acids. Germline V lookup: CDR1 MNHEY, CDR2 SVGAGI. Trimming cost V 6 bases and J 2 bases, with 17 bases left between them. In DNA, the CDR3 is TGTGCCAGCAGCCTTACTAGAGGCCAAACCTACGAGCAGTACTTC. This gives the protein CASSLTRGQTYEQYF.

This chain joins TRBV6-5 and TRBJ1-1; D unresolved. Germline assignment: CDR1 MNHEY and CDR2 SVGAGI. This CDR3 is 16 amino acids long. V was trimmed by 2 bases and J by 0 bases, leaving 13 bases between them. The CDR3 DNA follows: TGTGCCAGCAGTTACAAGGTCCTGGGAATGAACACTGAAGCTTTCTTT. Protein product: CASSYKVLGMNTEAFF.